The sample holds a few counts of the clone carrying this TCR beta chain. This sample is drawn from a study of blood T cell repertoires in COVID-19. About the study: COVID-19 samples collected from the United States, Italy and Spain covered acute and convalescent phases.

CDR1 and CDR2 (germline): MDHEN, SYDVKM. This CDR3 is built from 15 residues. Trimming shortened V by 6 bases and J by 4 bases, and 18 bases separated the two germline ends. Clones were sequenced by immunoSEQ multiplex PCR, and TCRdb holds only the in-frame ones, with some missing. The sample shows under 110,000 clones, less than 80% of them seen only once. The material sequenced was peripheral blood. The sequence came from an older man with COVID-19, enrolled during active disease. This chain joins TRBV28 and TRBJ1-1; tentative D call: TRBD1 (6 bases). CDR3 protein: CASRSSGGGGTEAFF. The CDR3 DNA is TGTGCCAGCAGGTCTAGCGGGGGCGGTGGCACTGAAGCTTTCTTT.